The T cell receptor (beta chain) under discussion was sequenced for a study of T cell responses to AZD1222 COVID-19 vaccine listed by TCRdb under 2021. Regarding the research as a whole: AZD1222 recipients whose second dose came at about 4 weeks and those whose second dose came at about 12 weeks were combined into one group, since spike-specific TCR depth and breadth did not differ between the two schedules. Trial participants were enrolled by age into 18-55, 56-69 and 70-plus year subgroups, with 148, 28 and 57 TCR-sequenced participants respectively. A total of approximately 250 trial participants underwent TCR sequencing, of whom 207 had received two doses of AZD1222 and roughly 26 had received two doses of the MenACWY control vaccine.

Reading the germline V gene (reference sequence) gives CDR1 SEHNR and CDR2 FQNEAQ. There are 19 amino acids in the CDR3, from cysteine to phenylalanine inclusive. Kept here is only the CDR3 DNA, which spans 57 bases and is read in frame from base 1. Trimming costs V 0 bases and J 8 bases, and their ends lie 28 bases apart. The sample's time point, from its label and the paper: baseline before first vaccination. Vaccinee samples came from UK trials COV001 and COV002, including a single-blind randomized controlled phase 2/3 trial of AZD1222 (ChAdOx1 nCoV-19) in healthy adults. For TCRbeta chain sequencing, PBMC samples were collected from trial participants at day 0 and at day 28 after the second dose. Broader findings and caveats from the paper: After two AZD1222 doses, both the breadth and the depth of spike-specific TCRs were significantly higher than at day 0 and than in MenACWY recipients. Participants were mostly white British and included more females than males, and it was suggested by the authors that clonal diversity may have been underestimated. Conclusions about previously exposed vaccinees are limited because only six or seven AZD1222 recipients were SARS-CoV-2 seropositive at baseline. The 56-69-year group was small, and its depth increase did not reach significance, likely because of low power. Because no day 14 peak-response samples were available, the repertoires could be characterized only after the peak T cell response. Epitopes outside the regions mutated in the B.1.351 and B.1.1.7 variants were reportedly recognized by nearly half of the unique spike-specific TCRs. The whole spike protein was spanned by vaccine-associated CD4 TCRs, and dominant responses were seen in regions 160-218 and 743-854.

The CDR3 regions of human TCRbeta chains were subjected to immunosequencing. The original pipeline was this. TCRs in the repertoires were compared against a reference library of SARS-CoV-2-specific TCRs that had been generated with the MIRA antigen-specificity platform. Breadth was defined as the fraction of unique TCRs that were SARS-CoV-2-associated, and depth was defined as the fraction of total T cells that were SARS-CoV-2-associated. Each spike-specific TCR was assigned to its reactive spike region and to a CD4 or CD8 class using the MIRA data. Log10-transformed breadth and depth values were compared by one-way ANOVA with Sidak's multiple comparisons tests. Here the immuneACCESS table is served through TCRdb, limited to in-frame sequences with V and J called. Missing clones are a known gap in these copies; in checked studies unresolved V genes cover under half, and the rest lacks a known reason. That table gives V, J and clone size, and the DNA gave D and trimming. The sample includes tens of thousands of clones, with about nine tenths observed a single time. The top ten clones comprise roughly 5.6% of the sample.

As to this clone: Its antigen is currently not known. No quality values exist for individual bases; no much larger clone is one base distant.

The source material was peripheral blood, sampled on day 0 of AZD1222 vaccination. The TCR sequence derives from an adult in good health. The chain employs TRBV7-9 and TRBJ1-2, with the D segment identity uncertain. The DNA reads as follows: TGTGCCAGCAGCTTAGCCAGCGTTCCCGTCCTGTCTATGTTGGGAGGCTACACCTTC. Translated, this gives CASSLASVPVLSMLGGYTF.